The following is a T cell receptor beta chain sequence with its context. V dropped 0 bases and J dropped 0 bases, with 9 bases sitting between them. Germline CDR1 and CDR2: LNHNV and YYDKDF (reference sequence). The CDR3 extends over 16 amino acids. This entry comes from a study of shared clonotypes between healthy human individuals. The assay was immunoSEQ multiplex PCR, and TCRdb's table has in-frame clones only and misses some. The sample yields over 1.4 million clones, more than 95% seen once. The chain employs TRBV15 and TRBJ2-4; weak D call: TRBD2 (5 bases). What was sequenced was naive CD4+ T cells sorted from blood. Subset: CD45RA+ positively selected. The receptor comes from a man under 40 in good health. As DNA, the CDR3 is TGTGCCACCAGCAGAGAAATCGGACTAGCCAAAAACATTCAGTACTTC. It specifies CATSREIGLAKNIQYF.